The 2 T cell receptor beta chains presented below share a single source sample, sequenced in a study of prognosis after radiotherapy for stage I lung cancer. The genomic DNA TCR beta CDR3 region underwent two rounds of multiplex PCR. Round one of PCR was performed, and it used primers specific to each TRBV and TRBJ gene. TCRdb processed the multiplex PCR reads anew with MiXCR; each CDR3 protein has one entry. The table lists about 18,000 distinct CDR3 sequences, 40% to 50% of them singletons. The sample here was PBMCs, taken before or after stereotactic body radiation therapy (not recorded which). The receptors come from a donor aged 50 or older with non-small cell lung cancer.

The V and J genes are TRBV7-3 and TRBJ1-1; perhaps TRBD1 as D (6 bases). The CDR3 is 14 amino acids. Trimming removed 6 bases from V and 0 bases from J, with 11 bases in between. Germline assignment: CDR1 SGHTA and CDR2 FQGTGA. The CDR3 coding sequence is TGTGCCAGCAGGGAGGGGGAGGTGAACACTGAAGCTTTCTTT. Protein product: CASREGEVNTEAFF.

Many counts were recorded for this clonotype. This chain links TRBV20-1 with TRBJ2-2, with D hard to call. There are 11 residues in the CDR3. Trimming removed 6 bases from V and 5 bases from J, with 7 bases in between. Germline V lookup: CDR1 DFQATT, CDR2 SNEGSKA (reference sequence). The CDR3: CSASGTGELFF. The CDR3, as DNA: TGCAGTGCCAGTGGGACCGGGGAGCTGTTTTTT.